This is a list of T cell receptor beta chains from one sample in a study of blood T cell repertoires in COVID-19. Assay used: immunoSEQ multiplex PCR; TCRdb lists only in-frame clones, some missing. The table lists roughly 500,000 clones, roughly nine tenths of them singletons. Sample: peripheral blood. The origin of the receptors is a man younger than 35 with COVID-19, enrolled during active disease. Each CDR3 is given with its conserved first and last residue. The D gene is left open where the match is weak. The size of a clone is reported for some rows only, either as once, few or many, or as a class for expanded clones.

v_gene,abundance,j_gene,d_gene,len,CDR3aa,CDR3nt
TRBV7-3,.,TRBJ2-1,TRBD1,16,CASSLTSQGTYNEQFF,TGTGCCAGCAGCTTAACTTCACAGGGGACCTACAATGAGCAGTTCTTC
TRBV11-2,.,TRBJ2-7,TRBD1,13,CASSSTGFYEQYF,TGTGCCAGCAGCTCGACAGGGTTCTACGAGCAGTACTTC
TRBV5-1,.,TRBJ2-5,TRBD2,14,CASSPGTTKETQYF,TGCGCCAGCAGCCCTGGGACTACCAAAGAGACCCAGTACTTC
TRBV5-4,few,TRBJ2-4,TRBD1,18,CASSLTGGASLAKNIQYF,TGTGCCAGCAGCTTGACAGGGGGCGCGTCACTAGCCAAAAACATTCAGTACTTC
TRBV18,.,TRBJ2-7,.,14,CASSPRWGAYEQYF,TGTGCCAGCTCACCCCGCTGGGGGGCCTACGAGCAGTACTTC
TRBV6-4,.,TRBJ1-2,.,13,CASSETRGLGYTF,TGTGCCAGCAGTGAGACCAGGGGCCTAGGCTACACCTTC
TRBV5-4,.,TRBJ2-3,TRBD2,15,CASSFLAGGPDTQYF,TGTGCCAGCAGCTTCCTAGCGGGAGGACCCGATACGCAGTATTTT
TRBV3-1/TRBV3-2,once,TRBJ2-1,.,15,CASSQRGYLGNEQFF,TGTGCCAGCAGCCAAAGGGGCTATCTAGGGAATGAGCAGTTCTTC
TRBV7-8,once,TRBJ2-3,TRBD1,13,CASSWDREDTQYF,TGTGCCAGCAGCTGGGACAGGGAAGATACGCAGTATTTT
TRBV3-1/TRBV3-2,.,TRBJ1-1,.,15,CASSQDLHSSPEAFF,TGTGCCAGCAGCCAAGATTTGCACAGCAGCCCCGAAGCTTTCTTT
TRBV5-6,.,TRBJ2-6,.,18,CASSLGPSGGSGANVLTF,TGTGCCAGCAGCTTGGGGCCCTCAGGAGGCTCTGGGGCCAACGTCCTGACTTTC
TRBV9,.,TRBJ2-3,TRBD2,16,CASSRFSGELPDTQYF,TGTGCCAGCAGTCGTTTTAGCGGGGAGTTGCCAGATACGCAGTATTTT
TRBV15,.,TRBJ1-5,TRBD1,18,CATSTDRDSGFLDQPQHF,TGTGCCACCAGCACAGACCGGGACAGTGGGTTTCTTGATCAGCCCCAGCATTTT
TRBV6-6,.,TRBJ2-5,TRBD1,15,CASSYSRGYQETQYF,TGTGCCAGCAGTTACAGCAGGGGGTATCAAGAGACCCAGTACTTC
TRBV20-1,.,TRBJ1-1,.,12,CSASYWNTEAFF,TGCAGTGCTAGTTACTGGAACACTGAAGCTTTCTTT
TRBV21-1,.,TRBJ1-2,.,15,CAKPSEQTRECGYTF,TGTGCCAAGCCAAGTGAGCAGACTAGGGAGTGTGGCTACACCTTC